The rows below give T cell receptor beta chains drawn from one sample of a study of identical twins. TCRdb redid the calling of the 5' RACE reads with MiXCR, one entry per CDR3 protein. The repertoire holds about 700,000 distinct CDR3 sequences, with 6% to 6.5% as singletons. The sequencing sample was made of naive T cells sorted from blood. These receptors were collected from a young man in good health. CDR3s include the opening cysteine and the closing phenylalanine or tryptophan. D genes are given only for firm matches.

CDR3aa,v_gene,d_gene
CASSFSGTTGELFF,TRBV27,TRBD2
CASSPHFRIGAYEQYF,TRBV28,.
CASSYALTGNTEAFF,TRBV6-5,.
CASSYPVRVGEINEQFF,TRBV6-2/TRBV6-3,.
CSAGGGAGEKLFF,TRBV20-1,.
CASSLRGRTNEKLFF,TRBV18,TRBD1
CASSHSGGGETQYF,TRBV7-2,TRBD1
CASSQALAGHPTEAFF,TRBV3-1,.
CASSGSGSPNRGANVLTF,TRBV9,TRBD2
CSAHRGLTDTQYF,TRBV20-1,TRBD1
CASSLSQIQGVEYF,TRBV7-2,TRBD1
CAGTWTEAGTSPYNEQFF,TRBV12-5,TRBD2
CASSPPIRTTYNEQFF,TRBV18,.
CASSLRAEDTGELFF,TRBV7-7,.
CASSLASGPGELFF,TRBV7-9,.
CASSLEAGGVSYNEQFF,TRBV7-6,.
CASSLAGISGSSYNEQFF,TRBV5-1,TRBD2
CASSATTNEKLFF,TRBV5-1,.
CASRDQNIQYF,TRBV28,.
CASSLRAGRDTGELFF,TRBV5-1,.
CASSLYRVEPGELFF,TRBV12-3/TRBV12-4,.
CASSHFPGNQPQHF,TRBV6-5,.
CASSLGVSGRETQYF,TRBV7-8,.
CATKTPSGPGQPEKLFF,TRBV10-3,TRBD1
CSVADRGETEAFF,TRBV29-1,TRBD1
CAARGGIYNEQFF,TRBV6-6,.
CASSPPGTAYNEQFF,TRBV18,TRBD1
CASGPGRGTTGELFF,TRBV12-3/TRBV12-4,.
CASSLAGTSNLETQYF,TRBV5-1,TRBD2
CASRPPRDRGREKLFF,TRBV6-1,TRBD1
CASSPSALLARSYNEQFF,TRBV5-6,TRBD2
CASSSGFGETQYF,TRBV4-3,.
CASSRLAGGRNTQYF,TRBV10-1,TRBD2
CASSFGQSNQPQHF,TRBV5-6,.
CASSQVLPDTQYF,TRBV4-2,.
CSATMLGTLGQETQYF,TRBV20-1,.
CASSRTGAGQPQHF,TRBV28,TRBD1
CASRPGTGVHQPQHF,TRBV6-2/TRBV6-3,TRBD1
CSARDAGTTDTQYF,TRBV20-1,.
CASSRDRDSNQPQHF,TRBV18,TRBD1
CSAGAGGRFF,TRBV29-1,TRBD2
CASSQDLGTSGRVGTDTQYF,TRBV4-2,TRBD2
CSARDPGTDTQYF,TRBV29-1,.
CASSLGQNSEGYTF,TRBV7-2,.
CSAVAGAAETQYF,TRBV20-1,TRBD2